What follows are 20 T cell receptor beta chains derived from one specimen sequenced in a study of blood T cell repertoires in COVID-19. Sequencing was performed with immunoSEQ multiplex PCR; in TCRdb, only in-frame clones are kept and a portion is missing. The sample has under 40,000 clones, more than 90% seen once. Sequencing used peripheral blood. The source of these receptors is a man in his sixties with active or convalescent COVID-19.

V and J are TRBV10-2 and TRBJ2-4, with D possibly being TRBD1 (6 bases). CDR1 and CDR2 from the germline V gene are WSHSY and SAAADI. V lost 3 bases and J 0 bases, leaving 18 bases between the germline ends. This CDR3 is 18 amino acids long. CDR3 amino acids: CASSDLFDRSLAKNIQYF. The CDR3 bases are TGCGCCAGCAGTGATCTCTTCGACAGGAGCTTAGCCAAAAACATTCAGTACTTC.

The gene calls are TRBV11-1 and TRBJ2-1; D not resolved. The ends were cut back, 1 base at V and 8 bases at J, with 12 bases in the middle. The V gene's germline CDR1 is SGHAT and CDR2 FQDESV (reference sequence). CDR3 size: 14 residues. Written as DNA, the CDR3 is TGTGCCAGCAGCTTAGTAGCTAGTGTGCATGAGCAGTTCTTC. Translated: CASSLVASVHEQFF. Together with reference TRBV11-1 and TRBJ2-1, the CDR3 gives the full variable domain: EAEVAQSPRYKITEKSQAVAFWCDPISGHATLYWYRQILGQGPELLVQFQDESVVDDSQLPKDRFSAERLKGVDSTLKIQPAELGDSAMYLCASSLVASVHEQFFGPGTRLTVL.

This clone has only one observation. The chain joins TRBV29-1 to TRBJ1-4, with TRBD1 matching 8 bases. The CDR3 sequence is 12 residues long. CDR1 and CDR2 from the germline V gene are SQVTM and ANQGSEA. The J segment lost 6 bases and the V segment lost 7 bases, leaving 4 bases of the junction unmatched. The CDR3 loop is CSAGTGYEKLFF. CDR3 sequence (DNA): TGCAGCGCCGGGACAGGTTATGAAAAACTGTTTTTT.

The rearrangement uses TRBV4-1 and TRBJ1-1, with 11 bases matching TRBD1. The CDR3 is made up of 17 amino acids. The germline V gene encodes CDR1 MGHRA and CDR2 YSYEKL. Trimming removed 1 base from V and 0 bases from J; junction bases left unmatched: 4. CDR3 protein: CASSQARDRGMNTEAFF. The CDR3 region has the DNA TGCGCCAGCAGCCAAGCCCGGGACAGGGGGATGAACACTGAAGCTTTCTTT.

The sample holds one count of this clone. V usage is TRBV19 and J usage is TRBJ1-2; D gene unclear. The CDR3 length is 14 residues. Germline CDR1 and CDR2: LNHDA and SQIVND (reference sequence). The V gene lost 3 bases and the J gene lost 0 bases, with 8 bases spanning the gap. The CDR3 protein is CASSIFSANYGYTF. The DNA of the CDR3 is TGTGCCAGTAGTATCTTTTCAGCTAACTATGGCTACACCTTC.

The chain is built from TRBV7-3 and TRBJ2-3, with TRBD2 matching 7 bases. V shed 3 bases, J shed 6 bases, and the junction held 3 bases outside the gene matches. The CDR3 consists of 13 residues. CDR1 SGHTA and CDR2 FQGTGA come from the germline V gene. Here the CDR3 DNA reads TGTGCCAGCAGCTTGGGACTAAGGGATACGCAGTATTTT. It encodes CASSLGLRDTQYF.

This clone has only one observation. The chain combines TRBV12-3 or TRBV12-4 with TRBJ2-3; TRBD1 matches 7 bases. The junction had 4 bases not matched to a gene; V was cut back by 6 bases and J by 10 bases. The CDR3 has 11 amino acids. The CDR3 loop reads CASSPGQPQYF. CDR3 sequence (DNA): TGTGCCAGCAGCCCGGGACAGCCGCAGTATTTT.

CDR3 nucleotide sequence: TGTGCCAGCAGTGGGGAGGGAGTTAAAAACAATGAGCAGTTCTTC. Amino acid sequence: CASSGEGVKNNEQFF. The chain is built from TRBV2 and TRBJ2-1, with TRBD2 matching over 7 bases. Trimming took 4 bases from V and 5 from J; bases not matched to a gene: 8. Germline V gives CDR1 SNHLY, CDR2 FYNNEI. The CDR3 length is 15 residues.

This clone showed up just once. The chain links TRBV4-3 to TRBJ2-7; TRBD2 agrees at 8 bases. Germline CDR1 reads LGHNA; CDR2 reads YSLEER. The CDR3 sequence is 16 residues long. Unmatched junction bases numbered 11, after V lost 3 bases and J lost 4 bases. CDR3 sequence reads: CASSQDAGGGSYEQYF. The CDR3 nucleotides are TGCGCCAGCAGCCAGGACGCCGGCGGGGGGAGTTACGAGCAGTACTTC.

J is TRBJ2-1 and V is TRBV28; 9 bases match TRBD2. Germline assignment: CDR1 MDHEN and CDR2 SYDVKM. The CDR3 has 16 residues. Trimming removed 3 bases from V and 6 bases from J; junction bases left unmatched: 9. CDR3 bases: TGTGCCAGCAGTTTTCCCTTAGCGGGAGTGTTCAATGAGCAGTTCTTC. As protein: CASSFPLAGVFNEQFF.

V usage is TRBV6-2 or TRBV6-3 and J usage is TRBJ1-1; D not certain. The germline gives CDR1 MNHEY, CDR2 SVGEGT. Trimming pared 4 bases from V and 1 base from J, leaving 7 bases between. The CDR3 runs to 13 residues. In DNA form, the CDR3 reads TGTGCCAGCAGTTTCATCAGGAACACTGAAGCTTTCTTT. Encoded protein: CASSFIRNTEAFF.

This chain joins TRBV18 and TRBJ1-2; TRBD1 matches 7 bases. Trimming removed 2 bases from V and 6 bases from J; junction bases left unmatched: 0. Germline V gene sequence: CDR1 KGHSH, CDR2 LQKENI. This CDR3 is 12 amino acids long. The CDR3 here is CASSPTGDGYTF. DNA for the CDR3: TGTGCCAGCTCACCAACAGGGGATGGCTACACCTTC.

This chain joins TRBV6-5 and TRBJ1-1, with 7 positions matching TRBD1. The V and J ends lost 6 bases and 4 bases, in that order; junction bases with no gene match: 11. The CDR3 extends over 15 amino acids. Germline loops: CDR1 MNHEY, CDR2 SVGAGI. This CDR3 reads CASRKDRVQGTEAFF. CDR3 in DNA: TGTGCCAGCAGAAAAGACAGGGTCCAAGGCACTGAAGCTTTCTTT.

The rearrangement uses TRBV6-1 and TRBJ2-3; the match to TRBD1 covers 8 bases. Trimming cost V 6 bases and J 1 base; bases outside gene matches: 18. CDR3 length equals 19 residues. Germline V gene data show CDR1 as MNHNS and CDR2 as SASEGT. The CDR3 protein is CASRELRQGPGWGTDTQYF. CDR3 DNA: TGTGCCAGCAGGGAACTTCGACAGGGGCCCGGTTGGGGCACAGATACGCAGTATTTT.

This clone showed up just a few times. The chain uses TRBV7-3 and TRBJ1-1; 9 positions agree with TRBD1. Per the germline V gene, CDR1 is SGHTA and CDR2 is FQGTGA. The CDR3 extends over 14 amino acids. Trimming cost V 5 bases and J 4 bases; bases outside gene matches: 5. CDR3 in amino acids: CASSRDRGGTEAFF. CDR3 in DNA: TGTGCCAGCAGCCGCGACAGGGGGGGCACTGAAGCTTTCTTT.

The chain uses TRBV9 and TRBJ2-3; TRBD2 agrees at 13 bases. The germline gives CDR1 SGDLS, CDR2 YYNGEE. The ends lost 3 bases at V and 7 bases at J; junction bases unmatched: 8. The CDR3 has 16 amino acids. DNA for the CDR3: TGTGCCAGCAGCGCTCGGACTAGCGGGGGACCGAATACGCAGTATTTT. As protein: CASSARTSGGPNTQYF.

The chain couples TRBV11-2 to TRBJ2-7, with 9 bases fitting TRBD2. Germline V CDR1 and CDR2: SGHAT, FQNNGV. V lost 8 bases and J lost 1; bases outside the gene matches: 12. The CDR3 covers 16 residues. In nucleotides, the CDR3 is TGTGCCAGCGGAAGGAGCAGACTAGCGGTTTCCTACGAGCAGTACTTC. Translation: CASGRSRLAVSYEQYF. Full variable domain (outside the CDR3, taken from reference TRBV11-2 and TRBJ2-7): EAGVAQSPRYKIIEKRQSVAFWCNPISGHATLYWYQQILGQGPKLLIQFQNNGVVDDSQLPKDRFSAERLKGVDSTLKIQPAKLEDSAVYLCASGRSRLAVSYEQYFGPGTRLTVT.

The V gene is TRBV27, the J gene TRBJ2-5, with a tentative D call TRBD2 (6 bases). The CDR3 is 15 residues long. Germline lookup yields CDR1 MNHEY and CDR2 SMNVEV (reference sequence). V lost 4 bases and J lost 5, with 17 bases in between. The CDR3: CASSWGLQFRETQYF. Written as DNA, the CDR3 is TGTGCCAGCAGTTGGGGACTTCAGTTCCGGGAGACCCAGTACTTC.

The rearrangement links TRBV5-1 to TRBJ2-5; D is possibly TRBD1 (7 bases). V lost 2 bases and J 2 bases, leaving 16 bases between the germline ends. There are 16 residues in the CDR3. The germline gives CDR1 SGHRS, CDR2 YFSETQ. CDR3 coding DNA: TGCGCCAGCAGCTTCTGGGCAGGGGGGTCTCAAGAGACCCAGTACTTC. Protein product: CASSFWAGGSQETQYF.

V is TRBV3-1 (or the pseudogene TRBV3-2) and J is TRBJ2-3; 8 nucleotides align to TRBD2. The junction had 3 bases not matched to a gene; V was cut back by 4 bases and J by 6 bases. CDR1 LGHDT and CDR2 YNNKEL come from the germline V gene (reference sequence). The CDR3 extends over 13 amino acids. CDR3 bases: TGTGCCAGCAGCCTAGCGGGGACGGATACGCAGTATTTT. Amino acid sequence: CASSLAGTDTQYF.